This TCR beta chain was captured in a study of T cell responses to AZD1222 COVID-19 vaccine. General observations from the study: Baseline serology detected seropositivity in only six AZD1222 recipients. It should be noted that donors were predominantly white British and more often female, and clonal diversity was possibly underestimated. Repertoires were obtained solely post-peak T cell response. Dominant at 160-218 and 743-854, vaccine-associated CD4 TCRs also spanned spike.

The table came from immunoSEQ multiplex PCR; TCRdb's copy has only in-frame clones and leaves some out. The repertoire holds more than 70,000 clones, approximately 90% seen once, with 25% to 30% in the top ten. Points on this clone: What it recognizes is unknown. Other DNA sequences in this specimen translate into the identical CDR3.

This CDR3 has 13 amino acids. The germline V gene encodes CDR1 MNHEY and CDR2 SVGAGI. The V and J ends lost 5 bases and 0 bases respectively, with 5 bases between them. The V gene is TRBV6-5, the J gene TRBJ1-5; D unresolved. This specimen consisted of peripheral blood, obtained 28 days after the second AZD1222 dose. This clonotype originated in an adult who received the AZD1222 COVID-19 vaccine. The CDR3 spells CASSRDSNQPQHF. The CDR3 nucleotides are TGTGCCAGCAGTCGTGATAGCAATCAGCCCCAGCATTTT.